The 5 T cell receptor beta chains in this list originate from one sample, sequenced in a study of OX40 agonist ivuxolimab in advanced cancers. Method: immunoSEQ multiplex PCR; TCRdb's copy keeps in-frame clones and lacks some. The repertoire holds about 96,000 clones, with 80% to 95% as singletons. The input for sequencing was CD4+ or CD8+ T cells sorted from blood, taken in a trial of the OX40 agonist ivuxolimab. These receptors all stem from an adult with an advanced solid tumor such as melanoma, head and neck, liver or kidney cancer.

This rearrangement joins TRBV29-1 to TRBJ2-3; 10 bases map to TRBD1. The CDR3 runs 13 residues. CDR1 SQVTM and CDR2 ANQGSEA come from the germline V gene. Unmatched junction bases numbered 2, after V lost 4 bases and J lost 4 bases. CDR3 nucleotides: TGCAGCGTTGGACAGGGGGCCCCAGATACGCAGTATTTT. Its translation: CSVGQGAPDTQYF.

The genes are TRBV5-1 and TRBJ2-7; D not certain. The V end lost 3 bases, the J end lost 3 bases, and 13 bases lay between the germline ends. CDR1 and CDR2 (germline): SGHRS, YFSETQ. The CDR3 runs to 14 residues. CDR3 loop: CASSSGLGGYEQYF. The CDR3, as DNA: TGCGCCAGCAGCTCAGGCCTAGGCGGCTACGAGCAGTACTTC. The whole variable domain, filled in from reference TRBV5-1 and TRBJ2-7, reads KAGVTQTPRYLIKTRGQQVTLSCSPISGHRSVSWYQQTPGQGLQFLFEYFSETQRNKGNFPGRFSGRQFSNSRSEMNVSTLELGDSALYLCASSSGLGGYEQYFGPGTRLTVT.

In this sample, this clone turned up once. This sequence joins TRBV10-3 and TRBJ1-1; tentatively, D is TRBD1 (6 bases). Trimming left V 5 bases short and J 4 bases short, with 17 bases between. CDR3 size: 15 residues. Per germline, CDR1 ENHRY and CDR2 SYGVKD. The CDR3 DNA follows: TGTGCCATCAGTCCACAACAGGGAGGTACCACTGAAGCTTTCTTT. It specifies CAISPQQGGTTEAFF.

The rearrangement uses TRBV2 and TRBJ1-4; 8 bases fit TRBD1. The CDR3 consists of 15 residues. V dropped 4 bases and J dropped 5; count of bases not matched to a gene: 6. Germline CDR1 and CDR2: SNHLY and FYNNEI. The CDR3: CASSGDRGPNEKLFF. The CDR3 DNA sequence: TGTGCCAGCAGTGGAGACAGGGGCCCGAATGAAAAACTGTTTTTT.

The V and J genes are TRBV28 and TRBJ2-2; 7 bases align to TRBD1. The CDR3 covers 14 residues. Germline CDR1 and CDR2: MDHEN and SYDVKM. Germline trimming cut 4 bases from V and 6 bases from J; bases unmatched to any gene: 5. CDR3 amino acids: CASSSFQGAGELFF. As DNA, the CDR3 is TGTGCCAGCAGTTCTTTTCAGGGGGCCGGGGAGCTGTTTTTT.